The TCR beta chain under discussion was sequenced for a study of T cell repertoires in cytomegalovirus infection (dated by TCRdb to about 2019). For context, the study as a whole: Donor HLA type was relevant to the analysis, as public TCR beta signatures indicated carriage of CMV infection together with the matching HLA type.

The investigation overall reported the following: Cumulative frequency of public TCR beta family members discriminated carriers of CMV infection plus the relevant HLA type in this cohort and an independent roughly 350-donor cohort. In the ex vivo response, HLA-C-restricted CMV-specific TCR beta clonotypes were dominant, and in two of eight donors the single most frequent clonotype came from this HLA-C-restricted group.

This clonotype showed up many times. There is no known antigen for this receptor. No much larger clone exists at a distance of one base, and base qualities are not known. The sequencer was an Illumina HiSeq 1500. TCRdb redid the processing of the public reads, applying fastp at Q25 and MiXCR, and retained in-frame beta chains. One record per CDR3 amino acid sequence lists the most common genes and DNA. This sample has approximately 76,000 distinct CDR3 sequences in its table, and around 3.4% of those were observed once. The ten most abundant clones make up less than 5% of the sample. At the junction V is shortened by 3 bases and J by 10 bases, with 16 bases in between. From the cysteine up to the phenylalanine, the CDR3 has a length of 14 residues. CDR3 DNA only is kept here, 42 bases in frame from base 1. Taken from the germline V gene (reference sequence), the CDR1 and CDR2 loops are LGHDT and YNNKEL.

The specimen sequenced was PBMCs. The chain is assembled from TRBV3-1 and TRBJ2-4, and possibly TRBD2, on 5 matching bases. The receptor's source is a human donor in good health (CMV status not recorded). Some clones in this sample may be carry-over from other donors' samples. The CDR3 has the sequence CASSQQTGPGIQYF. The DNA sequence is given as TGTGCCAGCAGCCAGCAAACGGGTCCGGGGATTCAGTACTTC.